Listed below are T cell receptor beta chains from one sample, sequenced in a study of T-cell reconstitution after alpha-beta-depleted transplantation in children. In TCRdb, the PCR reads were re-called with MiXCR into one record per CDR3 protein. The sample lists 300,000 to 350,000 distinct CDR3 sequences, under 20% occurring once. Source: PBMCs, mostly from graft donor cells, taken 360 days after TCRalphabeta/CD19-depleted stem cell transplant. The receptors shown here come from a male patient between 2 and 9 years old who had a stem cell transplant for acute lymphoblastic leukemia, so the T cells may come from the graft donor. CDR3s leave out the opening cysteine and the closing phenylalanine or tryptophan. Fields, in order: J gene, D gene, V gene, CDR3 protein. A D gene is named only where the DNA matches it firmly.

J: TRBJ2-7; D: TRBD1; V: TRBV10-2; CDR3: ASSDPGQGLYEQY
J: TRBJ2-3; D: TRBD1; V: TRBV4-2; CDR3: ASSQGRTGALGDTQY
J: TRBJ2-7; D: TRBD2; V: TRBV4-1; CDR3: ASSQDRGRGNEQY
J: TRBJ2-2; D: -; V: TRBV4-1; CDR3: ASSQDKSLYAGELF
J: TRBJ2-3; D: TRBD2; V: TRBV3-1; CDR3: ASSHYLAGGRTDTQY
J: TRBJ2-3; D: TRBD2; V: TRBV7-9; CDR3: ASSSRGEHNTDTQY
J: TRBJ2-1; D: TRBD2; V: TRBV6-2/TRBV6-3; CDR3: ASTGLAVYNEQF
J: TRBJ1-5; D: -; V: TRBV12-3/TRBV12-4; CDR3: ASSLDGNQPQH
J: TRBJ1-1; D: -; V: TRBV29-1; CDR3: SVEPGVNTEAF
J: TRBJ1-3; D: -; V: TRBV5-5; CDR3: ASSQGTNSGNTIY